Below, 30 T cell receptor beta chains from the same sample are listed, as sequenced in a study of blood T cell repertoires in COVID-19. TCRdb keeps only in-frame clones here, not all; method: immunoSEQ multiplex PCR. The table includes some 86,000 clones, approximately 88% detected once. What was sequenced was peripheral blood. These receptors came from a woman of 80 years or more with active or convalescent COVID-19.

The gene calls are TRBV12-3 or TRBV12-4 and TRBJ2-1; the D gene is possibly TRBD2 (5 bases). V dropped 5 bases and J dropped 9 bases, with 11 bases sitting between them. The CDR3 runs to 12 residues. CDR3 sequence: CASSKDAGEQFF. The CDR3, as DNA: TGTGCCAGCAGTAAGGACGCGGGTGAGCAGTTCTTC.

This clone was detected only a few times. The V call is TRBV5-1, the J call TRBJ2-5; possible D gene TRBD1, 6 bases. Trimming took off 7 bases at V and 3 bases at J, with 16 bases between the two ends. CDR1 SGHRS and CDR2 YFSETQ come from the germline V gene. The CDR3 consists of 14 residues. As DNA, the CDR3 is TGCGCCAGCTCCACTGGGGGCCACAAAGAGACCCAGTACTTC. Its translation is CASSTGGHKETQYF.

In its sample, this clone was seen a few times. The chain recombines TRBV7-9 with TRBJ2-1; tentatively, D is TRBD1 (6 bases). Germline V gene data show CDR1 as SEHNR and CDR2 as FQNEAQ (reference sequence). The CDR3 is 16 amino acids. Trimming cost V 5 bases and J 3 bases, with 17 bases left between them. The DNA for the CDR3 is TGTGCCAGCAGCCCGGTTCGGACAGATGGCTACAATGAGCAGTTCTTC. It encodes CASSPVRTDGYNEQFF.

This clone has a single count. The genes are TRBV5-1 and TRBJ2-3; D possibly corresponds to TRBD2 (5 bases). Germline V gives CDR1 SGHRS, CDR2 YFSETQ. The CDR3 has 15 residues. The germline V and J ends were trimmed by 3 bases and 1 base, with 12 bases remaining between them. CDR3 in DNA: TGCGCCAGCAGCTCCCCCGGGGTGGGCACAGATACGCAGTATTTT. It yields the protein CASSSPGVGTDTQYF.

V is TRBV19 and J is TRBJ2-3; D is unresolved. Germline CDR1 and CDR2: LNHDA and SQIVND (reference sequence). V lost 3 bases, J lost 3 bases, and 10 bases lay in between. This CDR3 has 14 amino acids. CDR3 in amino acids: CASSIVVQTDTQYF. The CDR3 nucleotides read TGTGCCAGTAGTATTGTTGTCCAGACAGATACGCAGTATTTT.

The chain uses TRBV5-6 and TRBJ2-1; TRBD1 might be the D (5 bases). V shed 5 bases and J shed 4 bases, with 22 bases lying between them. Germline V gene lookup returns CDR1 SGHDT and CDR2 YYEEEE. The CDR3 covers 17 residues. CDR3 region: CASSQKSRVLRYNEQFF. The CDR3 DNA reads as TGTGCCAGCAGTCAAAAAAGCAGGGTCCTGCGTTACAATGAGCAGTTCTTC.

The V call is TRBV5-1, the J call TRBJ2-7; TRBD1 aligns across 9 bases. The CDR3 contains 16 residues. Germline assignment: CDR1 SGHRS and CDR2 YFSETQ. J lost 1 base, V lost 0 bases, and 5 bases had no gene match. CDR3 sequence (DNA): TGCGCCAGCAGCTTGGGGGGACAGGGCCCATCCTACGAGCAGTACTTC. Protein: CASSLGGQGPSYEQYF.

CDR3 residues: CASNPDSLTYEQYF. The DNA for the CDR3 is TGTGCCAGCAATCCCGACTCTTTAACCTACGAGCAGTACTTC. J is TRBJ2-7 and V is TRBV2; D is ambiguous. V lost 7 bases and J lost 2, with 15 bases in between. CDR1 SNHLY and CDR2 FYNNEI come from the germline V gene. This CDR3 has 14 residues.

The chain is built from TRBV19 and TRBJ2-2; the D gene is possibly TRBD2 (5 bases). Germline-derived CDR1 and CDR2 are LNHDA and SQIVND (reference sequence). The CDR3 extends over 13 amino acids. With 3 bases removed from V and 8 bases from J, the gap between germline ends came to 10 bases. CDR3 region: CASSMRGLGELFF. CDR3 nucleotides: TGTGCCAGTAGTATGAGAGGGCTGGGGGAGCTGTTTTTT.

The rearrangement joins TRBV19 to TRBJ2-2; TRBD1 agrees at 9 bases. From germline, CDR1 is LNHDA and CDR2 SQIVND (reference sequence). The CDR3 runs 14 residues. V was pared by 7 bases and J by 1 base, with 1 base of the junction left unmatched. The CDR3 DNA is TGTGCCAGTAACAGGGGGCGGAACACCGGGGAGCTGTTTTTT. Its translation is CASNRGRNTGELFF.

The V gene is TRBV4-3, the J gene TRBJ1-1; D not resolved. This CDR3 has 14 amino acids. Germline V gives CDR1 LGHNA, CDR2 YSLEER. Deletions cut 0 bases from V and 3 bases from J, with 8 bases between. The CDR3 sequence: CASSQEPGYTEAFF. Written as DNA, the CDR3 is TGCGCCAGCAGCCAAGAACCGGGGTACACTGAAGCTTTCTTT.

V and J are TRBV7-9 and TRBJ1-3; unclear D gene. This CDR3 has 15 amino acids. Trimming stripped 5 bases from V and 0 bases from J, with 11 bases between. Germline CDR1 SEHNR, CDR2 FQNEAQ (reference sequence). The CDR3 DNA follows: TGTGCCAGCAGCCACAGTACAGCCTCTGGAAACACCATATATTTT. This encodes CASSHSTASGNTIYF.

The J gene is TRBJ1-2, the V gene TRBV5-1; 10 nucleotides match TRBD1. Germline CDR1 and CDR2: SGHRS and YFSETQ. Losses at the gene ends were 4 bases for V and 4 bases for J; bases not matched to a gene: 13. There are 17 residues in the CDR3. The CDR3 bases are TGCGCCAGCAGCCCGGGACAGGGGATGGGGCTCGTCTATGGCTACACCTTC. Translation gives CASSPGQGMGLVYGYTF. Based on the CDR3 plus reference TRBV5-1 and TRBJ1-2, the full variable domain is KAGVTQTPRYLIKTRGQQVTLSCSPISGHRSVSWYQQTPGQGLQFLFEYFSETQRNKGNFPGRFSGRQFSNSRSEMNVSTLELGDSALYLCASSPGQGMGLVYGYTFGSGTRLTVV.

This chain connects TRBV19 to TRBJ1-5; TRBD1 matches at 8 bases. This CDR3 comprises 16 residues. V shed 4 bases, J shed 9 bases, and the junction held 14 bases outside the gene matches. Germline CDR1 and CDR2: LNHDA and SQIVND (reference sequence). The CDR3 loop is CASSTWQGAGSLPQHF. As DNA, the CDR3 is TGTGCCAGTAGTACTTGGCAGGGGGCGGGATCCTTGCCCCAGCATTTT.

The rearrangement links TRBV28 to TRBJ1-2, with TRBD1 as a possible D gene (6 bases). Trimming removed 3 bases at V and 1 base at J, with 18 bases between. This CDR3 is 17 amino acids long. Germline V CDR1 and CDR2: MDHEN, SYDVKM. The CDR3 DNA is TGTGCCAGCAGTTTTAATGAGGGAGGGGGATTTAACTATGGCTACACCTTC. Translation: CASSFNEGGGFNYGYTF.

The CDR3 loop is CASSWTGLGNQPQHF. In DNA, the CDR3 is TGTGCCAGCAGTTGGACAGGGCTCGGCAATCAGCCCCAGCATTTT. V and J are TRBV27 and TRBJ1-5, with TRBD1 identical over 8 bases. Trimming cost V 4 bases and J 2 bases; bases outside gene matches: 4. The CDR3 contains 15 residues. Germline CDR1 reads MNHEY; CDR2 reads SMNVEV (reference sequence).

The CDR3 protein is CASSQDSRFGYTF. CDR3 coding DNA: TGCGCCAGCAGCCAAGATTCCCGGTTCGGCTACACCTTC. This chain connects TRBV4-1 to TRBJ1-2, with D uncertain. Per the germline V gene, CDR1 is MGHRA and CDR2 is YSYEKL. The V and J ends lost 0 bases and 8 bases respectively, with 10 bases between them. The CDR3 totals 13 residues.

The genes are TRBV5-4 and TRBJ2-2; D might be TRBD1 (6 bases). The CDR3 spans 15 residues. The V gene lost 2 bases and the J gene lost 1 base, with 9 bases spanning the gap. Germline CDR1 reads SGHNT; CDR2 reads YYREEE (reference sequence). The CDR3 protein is CASSFRGLNTGELFF. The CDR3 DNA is TGTGCCAGCAGCTTCAGGGGTCTGAACACCGGGGAGCTGTTTTTT.

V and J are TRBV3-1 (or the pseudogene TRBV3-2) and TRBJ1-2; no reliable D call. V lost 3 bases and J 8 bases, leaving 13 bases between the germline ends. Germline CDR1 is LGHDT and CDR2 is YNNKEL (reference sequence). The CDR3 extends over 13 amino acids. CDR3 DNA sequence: TGTGCCAGCAGCCACGGAAGGACGGGGGGCTACACCTTC. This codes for CASSHGRTGGYTF.

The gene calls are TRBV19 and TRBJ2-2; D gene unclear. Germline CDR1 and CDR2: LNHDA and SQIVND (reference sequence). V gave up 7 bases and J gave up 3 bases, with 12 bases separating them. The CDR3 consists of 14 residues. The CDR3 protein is CASTAARYTGELFF. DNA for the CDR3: TGTGCCAGTACTGCTGCTAGATACACCGGGGAGCTGTTTTTT.

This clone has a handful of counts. CDR3 bases: TGCAGCATTAGGGCTAGCGGGATTACCGGGGAGCTGTTTTTT. It translates to CSIRASGITGELFF. The rearrangement joins TRBV29-1 to TRBJ2-2, with 9 bases fitting TRBD2. The CDR3 sequence is 14 residues long. From germline, CDR1 is SQVTM and CDR2 ANQGSEA. V was pared by 8 bases and J by 5 bases, with 9 bases of the junction left unmatched.

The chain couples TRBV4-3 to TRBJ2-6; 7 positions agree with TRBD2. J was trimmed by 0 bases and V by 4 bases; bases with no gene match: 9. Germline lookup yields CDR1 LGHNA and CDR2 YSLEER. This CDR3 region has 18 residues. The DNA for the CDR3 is TGCGCCAGCAGCCCATTCATAGCGGGCTCCTCTGGGGCCAACGTCCTGACTTTC. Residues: CASSPFIAGSSGANVLTF.

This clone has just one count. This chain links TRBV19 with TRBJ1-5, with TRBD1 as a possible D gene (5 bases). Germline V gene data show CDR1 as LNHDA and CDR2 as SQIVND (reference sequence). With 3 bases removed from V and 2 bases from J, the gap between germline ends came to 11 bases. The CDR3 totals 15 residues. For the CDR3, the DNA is TGTGCCAGTAGTATTCGACGGGGGGGCAATCAGCCCCAGCATTTT. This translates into CASSIRRGGNQPQHF.

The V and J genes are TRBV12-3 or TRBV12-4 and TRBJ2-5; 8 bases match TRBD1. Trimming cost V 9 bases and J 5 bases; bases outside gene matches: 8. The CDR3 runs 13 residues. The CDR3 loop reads CASKQGAGETQYF. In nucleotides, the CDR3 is TGTGCCAGTAAGCAGGGGGCTGGGGAGACCCAGTACTTC.

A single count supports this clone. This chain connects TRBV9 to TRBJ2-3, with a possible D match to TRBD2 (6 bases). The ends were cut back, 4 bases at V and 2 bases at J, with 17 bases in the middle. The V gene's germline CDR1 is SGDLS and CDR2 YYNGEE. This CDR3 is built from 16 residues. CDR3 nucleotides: TGTGCCAGCAGCCCAGGATTTGGGGGGACCACAGATACGCAGTATTTT. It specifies CASSPGFGGTTDTQYF.

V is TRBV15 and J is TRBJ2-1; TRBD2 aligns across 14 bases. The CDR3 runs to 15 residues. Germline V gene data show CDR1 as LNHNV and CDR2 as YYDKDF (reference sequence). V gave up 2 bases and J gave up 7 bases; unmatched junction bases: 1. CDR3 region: CATSRRTSGRNEQFF. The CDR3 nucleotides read TGTGCCACCAGCAGACGGACTAGCGGGAGGAATGAGCAGTTCTTC.

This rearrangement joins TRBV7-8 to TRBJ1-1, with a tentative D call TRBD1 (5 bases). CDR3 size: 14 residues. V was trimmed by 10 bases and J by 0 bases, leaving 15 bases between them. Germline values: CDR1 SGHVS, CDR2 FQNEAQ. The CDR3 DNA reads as TGTGCCACCTGGGACTCACGCATGAACACTGAAGCTTTCTTT. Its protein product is CATWDSRMNTEAFF.

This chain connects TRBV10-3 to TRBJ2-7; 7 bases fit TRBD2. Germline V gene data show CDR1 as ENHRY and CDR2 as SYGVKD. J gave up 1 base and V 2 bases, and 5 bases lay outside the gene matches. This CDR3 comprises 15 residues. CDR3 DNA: TGTGCCATCAGTGAGCGAGCGGGGAGTTCCTACGAGCAGTACTTC. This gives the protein CAISERAGSSYEQYF.

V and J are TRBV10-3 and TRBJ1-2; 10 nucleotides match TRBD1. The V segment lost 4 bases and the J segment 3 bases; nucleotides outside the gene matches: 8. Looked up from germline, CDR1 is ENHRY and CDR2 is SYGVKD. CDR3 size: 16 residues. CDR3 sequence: CAISGDRGGVDYGYTF. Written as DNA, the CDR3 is TGTGCCATCAGTGGGGACAGGGGAGGGGTGGACTATGGCTACACCTTC.

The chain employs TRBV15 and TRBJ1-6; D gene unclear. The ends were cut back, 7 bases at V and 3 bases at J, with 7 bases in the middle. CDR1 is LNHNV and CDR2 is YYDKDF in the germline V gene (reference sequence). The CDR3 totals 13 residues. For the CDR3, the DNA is TGTGCCACCACTAAACTCTATAATTCACCCCTCCACTTT. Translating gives CATTKLYNSPLHF. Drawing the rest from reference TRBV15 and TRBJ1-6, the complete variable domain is DAMVIQNPRYQVTQFGKPVTLSCSQTLNHNVMYWYQQKSSQAPKLLFHYYDKDFNNEADTPDNFQSRRPNTSFCFLDIRSPGLGDTAMYLCATTKLYNSPLHFGNGTRLTVT.